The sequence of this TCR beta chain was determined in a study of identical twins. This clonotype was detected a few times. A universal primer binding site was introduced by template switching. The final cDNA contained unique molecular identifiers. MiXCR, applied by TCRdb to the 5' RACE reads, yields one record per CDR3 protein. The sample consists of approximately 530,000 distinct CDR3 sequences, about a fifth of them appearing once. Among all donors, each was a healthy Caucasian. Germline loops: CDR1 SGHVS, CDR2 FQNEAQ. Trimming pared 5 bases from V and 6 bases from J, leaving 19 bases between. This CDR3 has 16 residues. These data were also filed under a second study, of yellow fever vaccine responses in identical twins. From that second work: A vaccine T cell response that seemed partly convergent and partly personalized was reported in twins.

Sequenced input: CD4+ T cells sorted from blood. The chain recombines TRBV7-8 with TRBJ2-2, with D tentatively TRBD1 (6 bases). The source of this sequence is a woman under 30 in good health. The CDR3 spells CASSPIGGTGSGELFF. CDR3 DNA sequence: TGTGCCAGCAGCCCGATAGGCGGAACAGGGTCCGGGGAGCTGTTTTTT.